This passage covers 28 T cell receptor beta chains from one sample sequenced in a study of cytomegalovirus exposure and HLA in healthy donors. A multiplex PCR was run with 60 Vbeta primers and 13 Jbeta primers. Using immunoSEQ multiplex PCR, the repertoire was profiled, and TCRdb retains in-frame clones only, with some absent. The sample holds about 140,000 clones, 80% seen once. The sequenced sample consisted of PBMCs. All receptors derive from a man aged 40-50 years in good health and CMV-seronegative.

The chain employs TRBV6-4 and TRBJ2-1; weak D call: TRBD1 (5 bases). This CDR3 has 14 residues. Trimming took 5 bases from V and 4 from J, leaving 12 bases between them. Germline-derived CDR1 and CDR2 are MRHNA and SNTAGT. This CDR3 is CASSSGSSYNEQFF. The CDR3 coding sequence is TGTGCCAGCAGTTCAGGGTCTTCTTACAATGAGCAGTTCTTC.

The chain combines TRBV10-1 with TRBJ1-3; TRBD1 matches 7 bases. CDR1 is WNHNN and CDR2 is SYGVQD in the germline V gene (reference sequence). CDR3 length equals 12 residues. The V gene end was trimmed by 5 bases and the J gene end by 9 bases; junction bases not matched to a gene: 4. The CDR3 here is CASSRDRGTIYF. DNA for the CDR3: TGCGCCAGCAGTCGGGACAGAGGCACCATATATTTT.

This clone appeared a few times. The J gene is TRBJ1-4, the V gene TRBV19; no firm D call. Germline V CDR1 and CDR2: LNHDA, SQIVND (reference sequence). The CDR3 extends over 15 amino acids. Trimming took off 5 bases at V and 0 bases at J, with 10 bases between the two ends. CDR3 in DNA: TGTGCCAGTAGTTTCGGGTTGGCAACTAATGAAAAACTGTTTTTT. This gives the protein CASSFGLATNEKLFF. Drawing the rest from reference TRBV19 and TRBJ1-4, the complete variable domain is DGGITQSPKYLFRKEGQNVTLSCEQNLNHDAMYWYRQDPGQGLRLIYYSQIVNDFQKGDIAEGYSVSREKKESFPLTVTSAQKNPTAFYLCASSFGLATNEKLFFGSGTQLSVL.

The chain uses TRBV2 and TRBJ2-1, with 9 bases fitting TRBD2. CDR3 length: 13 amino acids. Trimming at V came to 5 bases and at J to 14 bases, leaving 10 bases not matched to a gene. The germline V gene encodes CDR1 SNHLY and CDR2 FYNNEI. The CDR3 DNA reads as TGTGCCAGCAGTAACTCCCGGACTAGCGAGGAGTTCTTC. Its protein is CASSNSRTSEEFF. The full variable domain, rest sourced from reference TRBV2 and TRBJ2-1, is EPEVTQTPSHQVTQMGQEVILRCVPISNHLYFYWYRQILGQKVEFLVSFYNNEISEKSEIFDDQFSVERPDGSNFTLKIRSTKLEDSAMYFCASSNSRTSEEFFGPGTRLTVL.

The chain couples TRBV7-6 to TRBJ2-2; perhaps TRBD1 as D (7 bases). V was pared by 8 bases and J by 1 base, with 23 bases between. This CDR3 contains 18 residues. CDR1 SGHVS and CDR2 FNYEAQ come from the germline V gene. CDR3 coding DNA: TGTGCCAGCTCAAGCTTAGCGGATAACAGGGGGAACACCGGGGAGCTGTTTTTT. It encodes CASSSLADNRGNTGELFF.

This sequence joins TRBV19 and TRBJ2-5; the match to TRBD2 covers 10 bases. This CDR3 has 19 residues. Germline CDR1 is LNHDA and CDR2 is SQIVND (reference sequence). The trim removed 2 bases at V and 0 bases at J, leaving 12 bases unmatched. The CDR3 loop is CASSITLPLSGGYQETQYF. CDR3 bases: TGTGCCAGTAGTATAACTCTCCCACTTAGCGGGGGGTACCAAGAGACCCAGTACTTC. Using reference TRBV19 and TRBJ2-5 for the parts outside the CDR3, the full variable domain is DGGITQSPKYLFRKEGQNVTLSCEQNLNHDAMYWYRQDPGQGLRLIYYSQIVNDFQKGDIAEGYSVSREKKESFPLTVTSAQKNPTAFYLCASSITLPLSGGYQETQYFGPGTRLLVL.

The CDR3 nucleotides read TGTGCCAGCAGCCCGAGGGTCCGCAATTCACCCCTCCACTTT. This sequence encodes CASSPRVRNSPLHF. This chain links TRBV5-6 with TRBJ1-6; D unresolved. This CDR3 is 14 amino acids long. Germline V gene data show CDR1 as SGHDT and CDR2 as YYEEEE. Between the trimmed V and J ends, which lost 4 bases and 7 bases, there was a span of 12 bases.

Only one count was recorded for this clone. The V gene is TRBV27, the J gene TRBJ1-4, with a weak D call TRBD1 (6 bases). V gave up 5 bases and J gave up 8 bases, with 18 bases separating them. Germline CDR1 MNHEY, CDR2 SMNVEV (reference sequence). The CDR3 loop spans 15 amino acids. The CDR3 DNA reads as TGTGCCAGCAGTCCATGGGGGGGGCGGGGGGAAAAACTGTTTTTT. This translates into CASSPWGGRGEKLFF.

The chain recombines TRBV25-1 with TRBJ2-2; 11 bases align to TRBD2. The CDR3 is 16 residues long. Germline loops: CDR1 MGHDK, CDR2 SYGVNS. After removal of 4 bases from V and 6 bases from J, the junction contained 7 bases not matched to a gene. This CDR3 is CASSGSSGGKAGELFF. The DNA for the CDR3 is TGTGCCAGCAGTGGTTCTAGCGGGGGGAAAGCCGGGGAGCTGTTTTTT.

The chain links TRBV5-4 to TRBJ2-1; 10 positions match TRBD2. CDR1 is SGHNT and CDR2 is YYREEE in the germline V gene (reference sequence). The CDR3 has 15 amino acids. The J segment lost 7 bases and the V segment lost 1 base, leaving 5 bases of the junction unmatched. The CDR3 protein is CASSLTAGGQNEQFF. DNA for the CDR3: TGTGCCAGCAGCTTGACAGCGGGGGGGCAAAATGAGCAGTTCTTC.

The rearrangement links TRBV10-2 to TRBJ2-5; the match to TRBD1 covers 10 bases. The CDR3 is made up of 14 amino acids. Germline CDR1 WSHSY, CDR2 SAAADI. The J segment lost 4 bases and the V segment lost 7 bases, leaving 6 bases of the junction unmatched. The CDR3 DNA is TGCGCCAGCAAAGACAGGGGGCGCGGAGAGACCCAGTACTTC. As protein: CASKDRGRGETQYF.

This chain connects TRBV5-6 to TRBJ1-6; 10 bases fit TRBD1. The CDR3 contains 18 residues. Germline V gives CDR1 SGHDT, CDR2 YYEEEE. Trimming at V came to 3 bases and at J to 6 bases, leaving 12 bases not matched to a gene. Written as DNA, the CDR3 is TGTGCCAGCAGCTCCGCCGGGACAGGGGCCGGCATTAATTCACCCCTCCACTTT. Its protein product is CASSSAGTGAGINSPLHF.

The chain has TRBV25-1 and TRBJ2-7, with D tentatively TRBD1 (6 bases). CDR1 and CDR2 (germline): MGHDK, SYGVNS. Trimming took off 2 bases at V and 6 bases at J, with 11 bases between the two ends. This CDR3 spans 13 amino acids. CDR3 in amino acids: CASSEMTGFEQYF. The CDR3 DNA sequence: TGTGCCAGCAGTGAAATGACAGGCTTCGAGCAGTACTTC.

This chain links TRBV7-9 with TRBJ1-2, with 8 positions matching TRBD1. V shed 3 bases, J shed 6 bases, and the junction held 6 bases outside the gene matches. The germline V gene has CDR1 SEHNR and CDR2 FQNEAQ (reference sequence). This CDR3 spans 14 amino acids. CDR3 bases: TGTGCCAGCAGCTTGGTGGACAGGGTCCATGGCTACACCTTC. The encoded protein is CASSLVDRVHGYTF.

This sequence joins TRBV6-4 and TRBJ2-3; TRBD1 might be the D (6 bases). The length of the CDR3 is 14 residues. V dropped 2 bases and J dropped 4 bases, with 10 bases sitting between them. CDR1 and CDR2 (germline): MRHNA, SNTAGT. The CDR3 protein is CASSDGGQADTQYF. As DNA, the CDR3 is TGTGCCAGCAGTGACGGGGGCCAGGCAGATACGCAGTATTTT.

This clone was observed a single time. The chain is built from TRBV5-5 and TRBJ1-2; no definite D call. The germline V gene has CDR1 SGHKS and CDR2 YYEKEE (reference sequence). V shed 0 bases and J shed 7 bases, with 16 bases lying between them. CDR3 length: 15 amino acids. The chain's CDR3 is CASSLANGGTFGYTF. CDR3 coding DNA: TGTGCCAGCAGCTTGGCCAACGGTGGTACGTTTGGCTACACCTTC.

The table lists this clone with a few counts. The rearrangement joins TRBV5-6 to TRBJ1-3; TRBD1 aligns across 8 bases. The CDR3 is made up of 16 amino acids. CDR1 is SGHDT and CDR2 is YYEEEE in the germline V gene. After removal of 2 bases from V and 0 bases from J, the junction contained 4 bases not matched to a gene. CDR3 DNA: TGTGCCAGCAGCTTAGGACAGGGTTACTCTGGAAACACCATATATTTT. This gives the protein CASSLGQGYSGNTIYF.

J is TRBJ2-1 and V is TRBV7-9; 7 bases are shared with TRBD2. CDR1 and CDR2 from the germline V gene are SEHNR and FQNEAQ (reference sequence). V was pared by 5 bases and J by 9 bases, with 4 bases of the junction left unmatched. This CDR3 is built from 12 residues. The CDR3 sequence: CASSPGGGEQFF. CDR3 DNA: TGTGCCAGCAGCCCTGGCGGGGGTGAGCAGTTCTTC.

For the CDR3, the DNA is TGTGCCAGCAGTGTGACAGAAGGATATCAGCCCCAGCATTTT. Translated, it gives CASSVTEGYQPQHF. This chain links TRBV2 with TRBJ1-5; tentatively, D is TRBD1 (5 bases). Looked up from germline, CDR1 is SNHLY and CDR2 is FYNNEI. Deletions cut 4 bases from V and 5 bases from J, with 12 bases between. The CDR3 extends over 14 amino acids.

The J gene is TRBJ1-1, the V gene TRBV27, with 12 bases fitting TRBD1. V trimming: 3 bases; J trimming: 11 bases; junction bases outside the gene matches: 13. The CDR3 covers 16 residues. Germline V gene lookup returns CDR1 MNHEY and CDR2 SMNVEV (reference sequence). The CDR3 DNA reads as TGTGCCAGCAGTTTCTCCTGGGACAGGGGGCACCTGCTGGCTTTCTTT. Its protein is CASSFSWDRGHLLAFF.

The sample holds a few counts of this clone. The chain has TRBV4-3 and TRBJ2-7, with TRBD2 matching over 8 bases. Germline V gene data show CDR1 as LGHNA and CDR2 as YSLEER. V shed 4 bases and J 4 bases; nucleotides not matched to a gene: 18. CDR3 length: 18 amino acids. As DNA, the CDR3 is TGCGCCAGCAGCCGACGCTCGGTTATGGGACTAGATGTATACGAGCAGTACTTC. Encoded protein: CASSRRSVMGLDVYEQYF.

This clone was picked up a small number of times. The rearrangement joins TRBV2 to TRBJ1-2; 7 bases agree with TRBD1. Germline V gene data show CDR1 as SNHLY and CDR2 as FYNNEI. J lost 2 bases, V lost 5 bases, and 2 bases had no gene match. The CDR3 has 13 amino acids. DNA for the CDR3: TGTGCCAGCAGTTCGACAGGGAACTATGGCTACACCTTC. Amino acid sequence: CASSSTGNYGYTF.

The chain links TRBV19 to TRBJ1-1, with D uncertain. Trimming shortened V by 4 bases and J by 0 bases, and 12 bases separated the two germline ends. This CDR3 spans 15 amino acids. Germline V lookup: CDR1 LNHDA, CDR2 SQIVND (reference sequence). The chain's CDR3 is CASSKAVTLNTEAFF. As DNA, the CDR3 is TGTGCCAGTAGTAAGGCGGTCACCCTGAACACTGAAGCTTTCTTT.

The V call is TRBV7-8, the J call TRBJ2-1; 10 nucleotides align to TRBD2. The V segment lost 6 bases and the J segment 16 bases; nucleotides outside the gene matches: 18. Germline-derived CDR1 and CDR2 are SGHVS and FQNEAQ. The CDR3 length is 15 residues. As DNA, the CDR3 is TGTGCCAGCAGGGACTTGGGGGCTAGCGGGGGCTCCTTTTTCTTC. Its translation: CASRDLGASGGSFFF.

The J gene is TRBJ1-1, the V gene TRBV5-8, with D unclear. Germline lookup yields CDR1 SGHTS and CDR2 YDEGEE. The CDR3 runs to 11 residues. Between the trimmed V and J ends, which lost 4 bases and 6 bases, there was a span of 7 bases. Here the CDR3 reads CASSRVAEAFF. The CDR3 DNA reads TGTGCCAGCAGCCGGGTTGCTGAAGCTTTCTTT.

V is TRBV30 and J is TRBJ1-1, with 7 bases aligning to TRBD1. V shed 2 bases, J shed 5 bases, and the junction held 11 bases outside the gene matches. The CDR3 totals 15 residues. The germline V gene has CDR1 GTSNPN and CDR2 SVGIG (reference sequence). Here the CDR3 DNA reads TGTGCCTGGAGTTCGCCTCAAACAGGGGAGACTGAAGCTTTCTTT. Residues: CAWSSPQTGETEAFF.

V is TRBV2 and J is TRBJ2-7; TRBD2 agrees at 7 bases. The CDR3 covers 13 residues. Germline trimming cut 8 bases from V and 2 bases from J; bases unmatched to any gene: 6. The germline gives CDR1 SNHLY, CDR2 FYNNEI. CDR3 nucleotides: TGTGCCAGCCGAGGCGGGGGAACCTACGAGCAGTACTTC. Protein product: CASRGGGTYEQYF.

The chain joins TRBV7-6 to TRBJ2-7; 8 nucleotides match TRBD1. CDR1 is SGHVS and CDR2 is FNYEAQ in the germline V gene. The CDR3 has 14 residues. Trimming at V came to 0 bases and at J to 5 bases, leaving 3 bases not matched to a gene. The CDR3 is CASSLATGVDEQYF. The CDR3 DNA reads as TGTGCCAGCAGCTTAGCGACAGGGGTCGACGAGCAGTACTTC.